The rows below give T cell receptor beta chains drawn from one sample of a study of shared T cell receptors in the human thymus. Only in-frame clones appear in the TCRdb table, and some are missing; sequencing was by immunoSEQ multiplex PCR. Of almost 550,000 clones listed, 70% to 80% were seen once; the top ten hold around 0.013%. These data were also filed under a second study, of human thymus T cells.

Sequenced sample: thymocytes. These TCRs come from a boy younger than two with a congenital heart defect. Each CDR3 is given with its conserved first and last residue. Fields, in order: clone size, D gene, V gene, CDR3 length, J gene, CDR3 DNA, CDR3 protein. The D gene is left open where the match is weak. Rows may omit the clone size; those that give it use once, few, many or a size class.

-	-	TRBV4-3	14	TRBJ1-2	TGCGCCAGCAGCCAAAACGACAGACCCGATGGCTACACCTTC	CASSQNDRPDGYTF
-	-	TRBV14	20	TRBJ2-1	TGTGCCAGCAGCCAAGAAGAAGGCCTCACTACAGGGAGATCCTACAATGAGCAGTTCTTC	CASSQEEGLTTGRSYNEQFF
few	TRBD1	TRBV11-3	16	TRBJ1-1	TGTGCCAGCAGCTTAGTTAGACAGGGGGGGAACACTGAAGCTTTCTTT	CASSLVRQGGNTEAFF
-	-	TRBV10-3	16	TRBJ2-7	TGTGCCATCAGTGAGTCCTCCGGGACGGGAGACTACGAGCAGTACTTC	CAISESSGTGDYEQYF
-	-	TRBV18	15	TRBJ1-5	TGTGCCAGCCCGGGGAAATCGACGGTCAATCAGCCCCAGCATTTT	CASPGKSTVNQPQHF
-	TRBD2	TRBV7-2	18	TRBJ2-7	TGTGCCAGCAGCTTAAGTAAAATGCCGGGAGGAAGCTCCTACGAGCAGTACTTC	CASSLSKMPGGSSYEQYF
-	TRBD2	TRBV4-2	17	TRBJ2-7	TGTGCCAGCAGCCAAGATGGGGCTAGCGGGAGATCCTACGAGCAGTACTTC	CASSQDGASGRSYEQYF
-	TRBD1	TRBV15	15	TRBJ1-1	TGTGCCACCAGCAGAGCCGCGGACAGGGACACTGAAGCTTTCTTT	CATSRAADRDTEAFF
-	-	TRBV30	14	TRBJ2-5	TGTGCCCTGCGACTACCACAGTACCAAGAGACCCAGTACTTC	CALRLPQYQETQYF
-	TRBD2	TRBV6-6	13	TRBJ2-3	TGTGCCAGCAGCTACCGGACTAGCGGGACGCAGTATTTT	CASSYRTSGTQYF
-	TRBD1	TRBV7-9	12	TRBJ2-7	TGTGCCAGCAGCCCCAGACAGGGCCAGCAGTACTTC	CASSPRQGQQYF
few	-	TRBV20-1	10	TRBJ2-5	TGCAGTGCTTCAGTGGAGACCCAGTACTTC	CSASVETQYF
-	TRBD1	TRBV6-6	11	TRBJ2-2	TGTGCCACAGGGGGCCCCGGGGAGCTGTTTTTT	CATGGPGELFF
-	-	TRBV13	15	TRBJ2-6	TGTGCCAGCAGCCGACAGATCTCTGGGGCCAACGTCCTGACTTTC	CASSRQISGANVLTF
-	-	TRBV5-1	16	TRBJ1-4	TGCGCCAGCAGCTTCACCGGGGCAGGGGAAAACGAAAAACTGTTTTTT	CASSFTGAGENEKLFF
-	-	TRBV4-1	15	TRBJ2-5	TGCGCCAGCAGCCCTATCGAGGGCCTCCAAGAGACCCAGTACTTC	CASSPIEGLQETQYF
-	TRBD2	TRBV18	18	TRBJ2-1	TGTGCCAGCTCACCGGGACTAGCGGGCCCCAGCTCCTACAATGAGCAGTTCTTC	CASSPGLAGPSSYNEQFF
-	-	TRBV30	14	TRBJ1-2	TGTGCCTGGACCCCGGGGGGGCCTTATTATGGCTACACCTTC	CAWTPGGPYYGYTF
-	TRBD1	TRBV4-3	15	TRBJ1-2	TGCGCCAGCAGCATACAATTCGGGACAGACTATGGCTACACCTTC	CASSIQFGTDYGYTF
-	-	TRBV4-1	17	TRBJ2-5	TGCGCCAGCAGCCAAGTGGGGGAAGGGGGAGAACAAGAGACCCAGTACTTC	CASSQVGEGGEQETQYF